The entry below describes one T cell receptor (beta chain). This specimen belongs to a study of OX40 agonist ivuxolimab in advanced cancers. Data came from immunoSEQ multiplex PCR; TCRdb stores just in-frame clones and leaves some out. The table includes just under 80,000 clones, around four fifths detected once. CDR3 length: 12 residues. Germline lookup yields CDR1 SGHTA and CDR2 FQGNSA. This chain links TRBV7-2 with TRBJ2-5; D ambiguous. The DNA end lines up better with TRBJ2-7; the J call may be wrong. The input for sequencing was CD4+ or CD8+ T cells sorted from blood, taken in a trial of the OX40 agonist ivuxolimab. The origin of this receptor is an adult with an advanced solid tumor such as melanoma, head and neck, liver or kidney cancer. CDR3 residues: CASSLGSYEQYF. DNA for the CDR3: TGTGCCAGCAGCTTAGGGTCCTACGAGCAGTACTTC.